The 12 T cell receptor beta chains below were found in one sample sequenced in a study of blood T cells in healthy people across ages. Alongside a J-beta primer mix, a sample-barcoded 5' primer served in a second PCR lasting roughly 6 to 11 cycles. MiXCR, applied by TCRdb to the 5' RACE reads, yields one record per CDR3 protein. The sample carries about 780,000 distinct CDR3 sequences, about 26% recorded once. The data were also submitted as part of a second study, on T cells of mothers and their children.

Sequencing was carried out using blood. The source is a boy between 10 and 17 years old in good health.

This clonotype was seen a few times. The CDR3 loop is CSVRNTEAFF. CDR3 nucleotide sequence: TGCAGCGTTAGGAACACTGAAGCTTTCTTT. This rearrangement joins TRBV29-1 to TRBJ1-1; no reliable D call. The CDR3 consists of 10 residues. Per germline, CDR1 SQVTM and CDR2 ANQGSEA. Trimming stripped 5 bases from V and 1 base from J, with 2 bases between.

Details on this clonotype: The CDR3 does not end in the conserved phenylalanine or tryptophan, so this is likely a read error. V is TRBV14 and J is TRBJ2-7; D is unresolved. V lost 5 bases and J lost 2, with 4 bases in between. The germline V gene has CDR1 SGHDN and CDR2 FVKESK. This CDR3 is 11 amino acids long. CDR3 sequence reads: CASSTAYEQYY. In DNA, the CDR3 is TGTGCCAGCAGCACTGCCTACGAGCAGTACTAC.

The V and J genes are TRBV19 and TRBJ2-1, with 7 bases lining up with TRBD2. Germline V gives CDR1 LNHDA, CDR2 SQIVND (reference sequence). J was trimmed by 2 bases and V by 3 bases; bases with no gene match: 4. This CDR3 spans 15 amino acids. For the CDR3, the DNA is TGTGCCAGTAGTATTGTAGCGGGCCCCTACAATGAGCAGTTCTTC. Translated, it gives CASSIVAGPYNEQFF.

This clonotype came up a few times. CDR3 nucleotides: TGTGCCGCTCACAGGGGCACCAACTATGGCTACACCTTC. It encodes CAAHRGTNYGYTF. The chain joins TRBV10-3 to TRBJ1-2; 7 positions agree with TRBD1. Germline V CDR1 and CDR2: ENHRY, SYGVKD. The CDR3 is made up of 13 amino acids. V lost 11 bases to trimming and J lost 2 bases; unmatched junction nucleotides: 8.

The chain couples TRBV12-3 or TRBV12-4 to TRBJ2-5; D is possibly TRBD1 or TRBD2 (5 bases each). The end of the DNA fits TRBJ2-1 better, so the J call may be wrong. This CDR3 is 17 amino acids long. The CDR3 region has the DNA TGTGCCAGCAGTTTAAGCGGCCTGGGGCCAACCTACAATGAGCAGTTCTTC. Translated: CASSLSGLGPTYNEQFF.

There are a few counts of this clonotype. The chain is built from TRBV20-1 and TRBJ2-5, with TRBD1 matching over 7 bases. The DNA end favors TRBJ2-7, so the J call may be wrong. The CDR3 is 14 amino acids. The V gene's germline CDR1 is DFQATT and CDR2 SNEGSKA (reference sequence). This chain's CDR3 is CSAFPRGTSYEQYF. CDR3 nucleotide sequence: TGCAGTGCCTTCCCCAGGGGGACATCCTACGAGCAGTACTTC.

This clonotype has just one count. V is TRBV20-1 and J is TRBJ2-1, with 11 bases aligning to TRBD2. Trimming took 2 bases from V and 10 from J; bases not matched to a gene: 4. This CDR3 is 13 amino acids long. The germline V gene has CDR1 DFQATT and CDR2 SNEGSKA (reference sequence). CDR3 DNA sequence: TGCAGTGCTAGATTCCTAGCGGGGGGCGAGCAGTTCTTC. It translates to CSARFLAGGEQFF.

This clonotype was counted between two and nine times. The chain is built from TRBV24-1 and TRBJ2-5; TRBD1 aligns across 10 bases. The CDR3 is made up of 14 amino acids. The V and J ends lost 3 bases and 3 bases, in that order; junction bases with no gene match: 0. CDR1 is KGHDR and CDR2 is SFDVKD in the germline V gene. The CDR3 sequence: CATSDGTGEETQYF. CDR3 bases: TGTGCCACCAGTGATGGGACAGGGGAAGAGACCCAGTACTTC.

The J gene is TRBJ2-3, the V gene TRBV21-1; the table's D call, TRBD1, was not checked against the DNA. TRBV21-1 is a pseudogene locus. CDR3 length equals 15 residues. The CDR3 nucleotides read TGTGCCAGCAACCCTGAGTGGGGGGGCACAGATACGCAGTATTTT. Translation: CASNPEWGGTDTQYF.

The sample holds a few counts of this clonotype. This chain uses TRBV20-1 with TRBJ2-6; D remains unclear. The germline gives CDR1 DFQATT, CDR2 SNEGSKA (reference sequence). V lost 6 bases to trimming and J lost 0 bases, with 12 bases between them. The CDR3 length is 15 residues. The CDR3 loop reads CSASSFSSGANVLTF. The CDR3, as DNA: TGCAGTGCGTCCTCCTTCAGCTCTGGGGCCAACGTCCTGACTTTC.

This sequence joins TRBV6-2 or TRBV6-3 and TRBJ2-5, with TRBD1 identical over 7 bases. The end of the DNA is better explained by TRBJ2-7, so the J call may be wrong. The CDR3 length is 14 residues. Germline assignment: CDR1 MNHEY and CDR2 SVGEGT. As DNA, the CDR3 is TGTGCCAGCAGTTTCGGGACAGCTCCCTACGAGCAGTACTTC. It yields the protein CASSFGTAPYEQYF.

The chain carries TRBV20-1 and TRBJ2-3, with 9 nucleotides matching TRBD2. This CDR3 spans 13 amino acids. The J segment lost 6 bases and the V segment lost 3 bases, leaving 4 bases of the junction unmatched. Germline V gene data show CDR1 as DFQATT and CDR2 as SNEGSKA (reference sequence). The CDR3 reads CSASPLAGDTQYF. CDR3 coding DNA: TGCAGTGCTAGCCCACTAGCGGGCGATACGCAGTATTTT.